One sample yielded the 2 T cell receptor beta chains listed below, sequenced in a study of control samples from healthy donors and cancer patients. Clones were read by immunoSEQ multiplex PCR, and TCRdb kept only the in-frame ones, dropping some. The repertoire holds about 12,000 clones, 85% to 95% seen once, with approximately 14% in the top ten. The sample consisted of PBMCs. These receptor sequences come from a man aged 80 or over with lung cancer.

The chain links TRBV7-2 to TRBJ2-5; D possibly corresponds to TRBD2 (5 bases). Between the trimmed V and J ends, which lost 4 bases and 1 base, there was a span of 13 bases. There are 15 residues in the CDR3. Germline CDR1 reads SGHTA; CDR2 reads FQGNSA. CDR3 nucleotides: TGTGCCAGCAGCTGGGGAGACACTCTCCAAGAGACCCAGTACTTC. This encodes CASSWGDTLQETQYF.

The gene calls are TRBV19 and TRBJ1-3; the D is unclear. In germline, CDR1 is LNHDA, CDR2 SQIVND (reference sequence). The CDR3 loop spans 11 amino acids. CDR3 loop: CATASGNTIYF. CDR3 in DNA: TGTGCAACGGCCTCTGGAAACACCATATATTTT.